This TCR beta chain was profiled in a study of blood T cell repertoires in COVID-19. About the research overall: The samples span acute and convalescent COVID-19 from the United States, Italy and Spain. Sources were T cells, B-cell-depleted T cells, or PBMCs; the material itself was cDNA or gDNA.

The count of this clone is one. TCRdb's copy holds only in-frame clones and misses some; the assay was immunoSEQ multiplex PCR. The sample carries over 95,000 clones, 84% recorded once. The sequence was collected from a man between 65 and 85 years old with active or convalescent COVID-19. Specimen: peripheral blood.

CDR3 DNA: TGTGCCAGCAGCCCTTTTTCCCCGACTGTTAACACTGAAGCTTTCTTT. It specifies CASSPFSPTVNTEAFF. This chain links TRBV3-1 (or the pseudogene TRBV3-2) with TRBJ1-1; D unclear. V lost 4 bases to trimming and J lost 2 bases, with 17 bases between them. From germline, CDR1 is LGHDT and CDR2 YNNKEL (reference sequence). The CDR3 is 16 amino acids.